This T cell receptor beta chain was sequenced for a study of technical replicates of blood from a few donors. The table came from immunoSEQ multiplex PCR; TCRdb's copy has only in-frame clones and leaves some out. The sample has approximately 13,000 clones, roughly 85% seen once. Germline V gene data show CDR1 as SGHNT and CDR2 as YENEEA. This CDR3 spans 14 amino acids. Trimming removed 1 base from V and 9 bases from J; junction bases left unmatched: 4. The receptor comes from a human donor in good health. The V call is TRBV11-3, the J call TRBJ2-1; 9 positions match TRBD2. Sequences were obtained from PBMCs. CDR3 DNA: TGTGCCAGCAGCTTAGGGACTAGCGTCGGTGAGCAGTTCTTC. This codes for CASSLGTSVGEQFF.